This T cell receptor beta chain was captured in a study of graft-versus-host responses after intestinal transplantation. Study in general: In this cohort, recipients had multivisceral, liver-intestinal, or isolated intestinal transplants. Anti-thymocyte globulin was used for induction in all recipients, who then took tacrolimus and steroids for two to four years. Findings of the study overall: Peak GvH clone levels in circulation were associated with early post-transplant HvG declines. Some GvH clones were seen earlier in gut or blood, suggesting intestinal origin.

Profiling relied on immunoSEQ multiplex PCR, and the TCRdb table lists in-frame clones only, not all of them. The data show under 7,000 clones, with under 80% seen just once and around 7% held by the top ten. Trimming pared 8 bases from V and 0 bases from J, leaving 10 bases between. The CDR3 has 13 amino acids. CDR1 is MDHEN, CDR2 SYDVKM, per germline. Remarks on this clone: Its antigen is currently unknown.

Graft samples were processed, releasing intraepithelial and lamina propria lymphocytes. The sample in question was ileum tissue, obtained about 230 days after intestinal transplant. The chain uses TRBV28 and TRBJ1-2, with no clear D. The receptor was derived from a human patient who received an intestinal transplant, so some T cells may come from the graft donor. The CDR3, as DNA: TGTGCCAGCGGCCAACCGGCTAACTATGGCTACACCTTC. Its protein is CASGQPANYGYTF.